The rows below give T cell receptor beta chains drawn from one sample of a study of cytomegalovirus exposure and HLA in healthy donors. The method was immunoSEQ multiplex PCR; TCRdb's version includes in-frame clones alone and lacks a portion of them. Among under 150,000 clones, roughly 83% were seen once, and the ten largest hold roughly 2%. The specimen was PBMCs. Receptor source: a man younger than 35 in good health and CMV-seronegative. CDR3s include the opening cysteine and the closing phenylalanine or tryptophan. Each record gives: J gene, V gene, D gene, clone size, CDR3 length, CDR3 protein, CDR3 DNA. A D gene is named only where the DNA matches it firmly. Expanded clones are given a class, and other clones once, few, many or no size at all.

J: TRBJ2-7
V: TRBV7-9
D: -
size: -
length: 18
CDR3: CASSSTQGKGEDYYEQYF
DNA: TGTGCCAGCAGCTCCACCCAAGGGAAGGGGGAAGACTACTACGAGCAGTACTTC

J: TRBJ2-1
V: TRBV5-6
D: TRBD2
size: -
length: 17
CDR3: CASSLNSGLAGVNEQFF
DNA: TGTGCCAGCAGCTTGAATAGTGGGCTAGCGGGAGTCAATGAGCAGTTCTTC

J: TRBJ2-7
V: TRBV6-5
D: TRBD1
size: -
length: 14
CDR3: CASSYQAGGDEQYF
DNA: TGTGCCAGCAGTTACCAAGCAGGGGGCGACGAGCAGTACTTC

J: TRBJ2-7
V: TRBV4-3
D: -
size: -
length: 14
CDR3: CASSQLDGAYEQYF
DNA: TGCGCCAGCAGCCAACTTGACGGAGCATACGAGCAGTACTTC

J: TRBJ1-1
V: TRBV5-5
D: TRBD1
size: -
length: 15
CDR3: CASSGGTGADHEAFF
DNA: TGTGCCAGCAGCGGCGGGACAGGGGCCGACCATGAAGCTTTCTTT

J: TRBJ1-4
V: TRBV30
D: -
size: -
length: 16
CDR3: CAWILPGGRGNEKLFF
DNA: TGTGCCTGGATTCTCCCGGGGGGGCGCGGTAATGAAAAACTGTTTTTT

J: TRBJ1-6
V: TRBV28
D: TRBD1
size: few
length: 14
CDR3: CASRTGVINSPLHF
DNA: TGTGCCAGTAGGACAGGGGTAATTAATTCACCCCTCCACTTT

J: TRBJ2-1
V: TRBV9
D: TRBD2
size: -
length: 15
CDR3: CASSVYGRALNEQFF
DNA: TGTGCCAGCAGCGTATACGGGAGGGCCCTCAATGAGCAGTTCTTC

J: TRBJ1-1
V: TRBV6-5
D: -
size: -
length: 13
CDR3: CASSYFRETEAFF
DNA: TGTGCCAGCAGTTACTTCCGAGAAACTGAAGCTTTCTTT

J: TRBJ2-5
V: TRBV4-3
D: -
size: -
length: 13
CDR3: CASSEPGSETQYF
DNA: TGCGCCAGCAGCGAACCGGGGTCAGAGACCCAGTACTTC

J: TRBJ2-7
V: TRBV7-9
D: TRBD1
size: -
length: 14
CDR3: CASSFGQGNYEQYF
DNA: TGTGCCAGCAGCTTCGGACAGGGGAACTACGAGCAGTACTTC

J: TRBJ1-6
V: TRBV9
D: -
size: -
length: 13
CDR3: CASSASGYSPLHF
DNA: TGTGCCAGCAGCGCATCGGGGTATTCACCCCTCCACTTT

J: TRBJ1-1
V: TRBV7-8
D: -
size: once
length: 16
CDR3: CASSLMGRSMNTEAFF
DNA: TGTGCCAGCAGCTTAATGGGGCGATCGATGAACACTGAAGCTTTCTTT

J: TRBJ1-1
V: TRBV11-3
D: TRBD1
size: -
length: 12
CDR3: CASSTGGTEAFF
DNA: TGTGCCAGCAGTACAGGGGGCACTGAAGCTTTCTTT

J: TRBJ2-7
V: TRBV19
D: TRBD1
size: -
length: 14
CDR3: CASRQGIGAYEQYF
DNA: TGTGCCAGTAGACAGGGGATCGGGGCCTACGAGCAGTACTTC

J: TRBJ2-5
V: TRBV9
D: TRBD2
size: -
length: 17
CDR3: CASSAQSAGLAGETQYF
DNA: TGTGCCAGCAGCGCCCAATCCGCGGGACTAGCGGGAGAGACCCAGTACTTC

J: TRBJ2-1
V: TRBV4-2
D: -
size: -
length: 15
CDR3: CASSQESSYYNEQFF
DNA: TGTGCCAGCAGCCAAGAATCTAGTTACTACAATGAGCAGTTCTTC

J: TRBJ2-7
V: TRBV6-6
D: -
size: -
length: 15
CDR3: CASSYYQGSSYEQYF
DNA: TGTGCCAGCAGTTATTATCAGGGGAGTTCCTACGAGCAGTACTTC

J: TRBJ2-7
V: TRBV28
D: -
size: -
length: 13
CDR3: CASRTQVTYEQYF
DNA: TGTGCCAGCAGGACACAGGTCACTTACGAGCAGTACTTC

J: TRBJ2-3
V: TRBV11-3
D: TRBD2
size: -
length: 18
CDR3: CASSTLSRASGSPDTQYF
DNA: TGTGCCAGCAGCACGCTTTCGCGAGCTAGCGGGAGCCCAGATACGCAGTATTTT

J: TRBJ1-2
V: TRBV11-3
D: -
size: few
length: 13
CDR3: CASSLDGGRGYTF
DNA: TGTGCCAGCAGCTTAGACGGGGGTCGGGGCTACACCTTC

J: TRBJ2-5
V: TRBV7-9
D: -
size: -
length: 14
CDR3: CASSRLQGRETQYF
DNA: TGTGCCAGCAGCCGCCTACAGGGTCGGGAGACCCAGTACTTC

J: TRBJ1-4
V: TRBV4-1
D: TRBD1
size: -
length: 17
CDR3: CASSHRDRVSSNEKLFF
DNA: TGCGCCAGCAGCCATCGGGACAGGGTGTCGTCTAACGAAAAACTGTTTTTT

J: TRBJ2-2
V: TRBV5-1
D: TRBD1
size: -
length: 16
CDR3: CASSQSGQGVTGELFF
DNA: TGCGCCAGCAGCCAAAGCGGACAGGGGGTAACCGGGGAGCTGTTTTTT

J: TRBJ2-1
V: TRBV5-6
D: TRBD1
size: -
length: 14
CDR3: CASSYLDRNNEQFF
DNA: TGTGCCAGCAGTTATTTGGACAGGAACAATGAGCAGTTCTTC

J: TRBJ1-6
V: TRBV5-4
D: -
size: -
length: 15
CDR3: CASSLEATYNSPLHF
DNA: TGTGCCAGCAGCTTGGAAGCCACCTATAATTCACCCCTCCACTTT

J: TRBJ1-2
V: TRBV4-3
D: TRBD1
size: -
length: 14
CDR3: CASSRGQGVGGYTF
DNA: TGCGCCAGCAGCCGGGGACAGGGGGTAGGTGGCTACACCTTC

J: TRBJ1-2
V: TRBV6-6
D: -
size: -
length: 13
CDR3: CASSSSGAGGYTF
DNA: TGTGCCAGCAGTTCCTCAGGGGCGGGGGGCTACACCTTC

J: TRBJ1-4
V: TRBV7-9
D: TRBD1
size: -
length: 14
CDR3: CASSLVGTGEKLFF
DNA: TGTGCCAGCAGCTTAGTTGGGACAGGGGAAAAACTGTTTTTT

J: TRBJ1-4
V: TRBV5-1
D: -
size: few
length: 15
CDR3: CASSFSWTDNEKLFF
DNA: TGCGCCAGCAGCTTTAGTTGGACAGACAATGAAAAACTGTTTTTT

J: TRBJ2-7
V: TRBV14
D: -
size: -
length: 13
CDR3: CASSHTADYEQYF
DNA: TGTGCCAGCAGCCACACCGCAGACTACGAGCAGTACTTC

J: TRBJ1-1
V: TRBV3-1/TRBV3-2
D: -
size: -
length: 8
CDR3: CGAGEAFF
DNA: TGTGGGGCGGGTGAAGCTTTCTTT

J: TRBJ2-7
V: TRBV13
D: TRBD2
size: -
length: 15
CDR3: CASSSPLAGGYEQYF
DNA: TGTGCCAGCAGCTCCCCACTAGCGGGAGGGTACGAGCAGTACTTC

J: TRBJ2-3
V: TRBV7-3
D: TRBD2
size: -
length: 15
CDR3: CASSLLAGVADTQYF
DNA: TGTGCCAGCAGCTTACTAGCGGGAGTCGCAGATACGCAGTATTTT

J: TRBJ1-1
V: TRBV6-1
D: -
size: -
length: 16
CDR3: CASRETSNTMNTEAFF
DNA: TGTGCCAGCAGGGAAACCTCCAATACTATGAACACTGAAGCTTTCTTT

J: TRBJ2-5
V: TRBV20-1
D: TRBD2
size: once
length: 11
CDR3: CSAWGGETQYF
DNA: TGCAGTGCTTGGGGGGGGGAGACCCAGTACTTC

J: TRBJ2-7
V: TRBV7-9
D: -
size: -
length: 14
CDR3: CASRATGLQYEQYF
DNA: TGTGCCAGCAGGGCCACAGGGTTACAGTACGAGCAGTACTTC

J: TRBJ1-5
V: TRBV30
D: -
size: once
length: 15
CDR3: CAWSRLDSDNQPQHF
DNA: TGTGCCTGGAGCCGCCTCGACAGCGACAATCAGCCCCAGCATTTT

J: TRBJ1-2
V: TRBV5-8
D: -
size: once
length: 13
CDR3: CASSSDRTYGYTF
DNA: TGTGCCAGCAGCTCTGACAGGACCTATGGCTACACCTTC

J: TRBJ2-1
V: TRBV6-5
D: -
size: once
length: 15
CDR3: CASSFRMSSYNEQFF
DNA: TGTGCCAGCAGTTTCCGTATGAGCTCCTACAATGAGCAGTTCTTC

J: TRBJ2-3
V: TRBV18
D: TRBD2
size: -
length: 17
CDR3: CASSPPSLAGGTDTQYF
DNA: TGTGCCAGCTCACCACCTTCGCTAGCGGGTGGGACAGATACGCAGTATTTT

J: TRBJ1-5
V: TRBV2
D: TRBD1
size: -
length: 18
CDR3: CASSRETGSGISNQPQHF
DNA: TGTGCCAGCAGCAGGGAGACAGGGTCGGGAATAAGCAATCAGCCCCAGCATTTT

J: TRBJ2-4
V: TRBV6-5
D: -
size: -
length: 15
CDR3: CASSYSGSNRNIQYF
DNA: TGTGCCAGCAGTTACTCGGGCAGTAATAGAAACATTCAGTACTTC

J: TRBJ1-5
V: TRBV2
D: -
size: few
length: 14
CDR3: CASIEDLGNQPQHF
DNA: TGTGCCAGCATTGAGGACTTGGGCAATCAGCCCCAGCATTTT

J: TRBJ2-2
V: TRBV11-2
D: -
size: -
length: 18
CDR3: CASSLSRQGLIRTGELFF
DNA: TGTGCCAGCAGCTTATCGAGACAGGGACTCATAAGAACCGGGGAGCTGTTTTTT

J: TRBJ2-3
V: TRBV2
D: -
size: -
length: 12
CDR3: CASRAGLSTQYF
DNA: TGTGCCAGCAGGGCAGGGCTGAGTACGCAGTATTTT